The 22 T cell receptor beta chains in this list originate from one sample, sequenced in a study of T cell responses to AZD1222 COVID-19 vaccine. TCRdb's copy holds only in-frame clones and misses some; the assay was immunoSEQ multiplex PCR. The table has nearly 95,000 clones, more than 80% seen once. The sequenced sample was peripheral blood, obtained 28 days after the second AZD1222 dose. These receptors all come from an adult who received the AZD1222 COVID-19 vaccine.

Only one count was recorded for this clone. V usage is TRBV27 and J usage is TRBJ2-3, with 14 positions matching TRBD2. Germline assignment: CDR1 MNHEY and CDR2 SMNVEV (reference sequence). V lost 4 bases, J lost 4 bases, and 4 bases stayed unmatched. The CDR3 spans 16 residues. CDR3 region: CASSSGLAGVPDTQYF. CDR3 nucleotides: TGTGCCAGCAGTTCGGGACTAGCGGGAGTACCAGATACGCAGTATTTT.

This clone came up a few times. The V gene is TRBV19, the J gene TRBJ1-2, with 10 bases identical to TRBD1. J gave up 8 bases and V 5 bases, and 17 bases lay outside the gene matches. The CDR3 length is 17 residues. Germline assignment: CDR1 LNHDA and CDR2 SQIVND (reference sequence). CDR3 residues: CASSPGQGSLPTHGYTF. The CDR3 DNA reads TGTGCCAGTAGTCCGGGACAGGGGTCTTTACCCACTCACGGCTACACCTTC.

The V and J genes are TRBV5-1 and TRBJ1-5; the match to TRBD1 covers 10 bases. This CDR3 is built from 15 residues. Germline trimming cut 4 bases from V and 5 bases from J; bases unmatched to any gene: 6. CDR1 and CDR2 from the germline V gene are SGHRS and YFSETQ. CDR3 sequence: CASSRTGGFDQPQHF. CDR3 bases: TGCGCCAGCAGCAGGACAGGGGGTTTCGATCAGCCCCAGCATTTT.

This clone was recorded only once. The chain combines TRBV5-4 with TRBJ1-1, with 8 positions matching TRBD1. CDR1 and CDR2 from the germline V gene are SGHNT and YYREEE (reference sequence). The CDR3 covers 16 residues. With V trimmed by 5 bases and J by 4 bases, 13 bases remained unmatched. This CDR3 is CASRAGGEGRGTEAFF. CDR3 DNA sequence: TGTGCCAGCAGAGCAGGGGGCGAGGGCCGGGGCACTGAAGCTTTCTTT.

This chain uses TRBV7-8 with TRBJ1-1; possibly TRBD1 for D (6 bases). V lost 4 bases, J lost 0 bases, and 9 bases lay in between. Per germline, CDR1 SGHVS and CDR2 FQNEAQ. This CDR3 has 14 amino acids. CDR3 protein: CASSSRGMNTEAFF. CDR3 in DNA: TGTGCCAGCAGCTCCAGGGGCATGAACACTGAAGCTTTCTTT.

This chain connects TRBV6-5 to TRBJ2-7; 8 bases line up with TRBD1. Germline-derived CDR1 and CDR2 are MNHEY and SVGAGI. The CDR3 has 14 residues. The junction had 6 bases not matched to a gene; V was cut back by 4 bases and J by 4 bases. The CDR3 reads CASSSDRGGYEQYF. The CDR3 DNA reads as TGTGCCAGCAGTTCAGACAGGGGTGGTTACGAGCAGTACTTC.

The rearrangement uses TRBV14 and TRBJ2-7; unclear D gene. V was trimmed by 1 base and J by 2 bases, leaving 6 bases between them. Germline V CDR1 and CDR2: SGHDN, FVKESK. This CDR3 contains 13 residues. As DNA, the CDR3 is TGTGCCAGCAGCCAAGTAGGTACCTACGAGCAGTACTTC. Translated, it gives CASSQVGTYEQYF.

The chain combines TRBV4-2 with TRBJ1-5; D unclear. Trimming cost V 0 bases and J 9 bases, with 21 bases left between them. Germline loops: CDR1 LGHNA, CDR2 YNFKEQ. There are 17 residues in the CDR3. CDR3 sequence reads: CASSQERTELIGRPQHF. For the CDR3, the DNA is TGTGCCAGCAGCCAAGAAAGAACAGAACTAATTGGCCGGCCCCAGCATTTT.

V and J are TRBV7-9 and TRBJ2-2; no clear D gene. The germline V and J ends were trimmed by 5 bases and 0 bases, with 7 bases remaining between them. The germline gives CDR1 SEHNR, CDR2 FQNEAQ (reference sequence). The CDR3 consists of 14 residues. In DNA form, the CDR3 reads TGTGCCAGCAGCATCTCAGCGAACACCGGGGAGCTGTTTTTT. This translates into CASSISANTGELFF. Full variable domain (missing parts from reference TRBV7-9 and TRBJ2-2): DTGVSQNPRHKITKRGQNVTFRCDPISEHNRLYWYRQTLGQGPEFLTYFQNEAQLEKSRLLSDRFSAERPKGSFSTLEIQRTEQGDSAMYLCASSISANTGELFFGEGSRLTVL.

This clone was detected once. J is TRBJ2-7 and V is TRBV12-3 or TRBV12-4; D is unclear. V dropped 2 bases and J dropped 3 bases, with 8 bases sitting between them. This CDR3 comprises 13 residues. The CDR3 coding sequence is TGTGCCAGCAGTTTAAGGGCAGACTACGAGCAGTACTTC. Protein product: CASSLRADYEQYF.

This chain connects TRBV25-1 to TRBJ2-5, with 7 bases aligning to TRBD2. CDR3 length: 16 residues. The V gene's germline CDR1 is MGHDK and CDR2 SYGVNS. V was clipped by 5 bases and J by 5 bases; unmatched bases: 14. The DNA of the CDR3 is TGTGCCAGCAGTTCTGGGGACTATGGAAAGGGCGAGACCCAGTACTTC. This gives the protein CASSSGDYGKGETQYF. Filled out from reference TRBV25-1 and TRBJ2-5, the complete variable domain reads EADIYQTPRYLVIGTGKKITLECSQTMGHDKMYWYQQDPGMELHLIHYSYGVNSTEKGDLSSESTVSRIRTEHFPLTLESARPSHTSQYLCASSSGDYGKGETQYFGPGTRLLVL.

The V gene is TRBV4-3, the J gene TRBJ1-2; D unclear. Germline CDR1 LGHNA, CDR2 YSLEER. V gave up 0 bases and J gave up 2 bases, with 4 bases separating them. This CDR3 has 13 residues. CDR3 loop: CASSQDANYGYTF. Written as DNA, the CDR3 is TGCGCCAGCAGCCAAGATGCGAACTATGGCTACACCTTC.

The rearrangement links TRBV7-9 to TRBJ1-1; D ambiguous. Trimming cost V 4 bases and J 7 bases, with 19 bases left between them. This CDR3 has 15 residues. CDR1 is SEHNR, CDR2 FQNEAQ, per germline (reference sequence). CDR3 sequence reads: CASSSSNGLSLEAFF. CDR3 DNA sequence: TGTGCCAGCAGCTCGAGCAACGGACTAAGCCTTGAAGCTTTCTTT.

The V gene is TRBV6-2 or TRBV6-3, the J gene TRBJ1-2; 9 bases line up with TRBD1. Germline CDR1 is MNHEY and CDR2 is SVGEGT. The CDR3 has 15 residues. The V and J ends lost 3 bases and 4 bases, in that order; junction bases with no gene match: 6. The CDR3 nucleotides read TGTGCCAGCAGTTATGGGGACAGGGTCAGCTATGGCTACACCTTC. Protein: CASSYGDRVSYGYTF.

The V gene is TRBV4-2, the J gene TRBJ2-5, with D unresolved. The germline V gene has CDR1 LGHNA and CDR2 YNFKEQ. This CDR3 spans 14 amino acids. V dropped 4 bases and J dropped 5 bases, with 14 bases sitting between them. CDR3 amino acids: CASSPKEHLETQYF. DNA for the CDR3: TGTGCCAGCAGCCCCAAGGAGCACTTGGAGACCCAGTACTTC.

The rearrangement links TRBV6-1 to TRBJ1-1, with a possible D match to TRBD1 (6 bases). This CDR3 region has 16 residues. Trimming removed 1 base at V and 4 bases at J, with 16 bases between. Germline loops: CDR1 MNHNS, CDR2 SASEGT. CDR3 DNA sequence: TGTGCCAGCAGTGAAGGCGGGGGGCGCGTCGCCACTGAAGCTTTCTTT. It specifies CASSEGGGRVATEAFF.

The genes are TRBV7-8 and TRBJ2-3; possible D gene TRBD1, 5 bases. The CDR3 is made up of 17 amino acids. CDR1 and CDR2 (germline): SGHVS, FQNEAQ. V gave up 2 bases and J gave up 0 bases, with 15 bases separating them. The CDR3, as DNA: TGTGCCAGCAGCTTATATTCCCCGCAGGGTAGCACAGATACGCAGTATTTT. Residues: CASSLYSPQGSTDTQYF. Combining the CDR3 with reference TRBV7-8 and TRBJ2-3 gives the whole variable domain GAGVSQSPRYKVAKRGQDVALRCDPISGHVSLFWYQQALGQGPEFLTYFQNEAQLDKSGLPSDRFFAERPEGSVSTLKIQRTQQEDSAVYLCASSLYSPQGSTDTQYFGPGTRLTVL.

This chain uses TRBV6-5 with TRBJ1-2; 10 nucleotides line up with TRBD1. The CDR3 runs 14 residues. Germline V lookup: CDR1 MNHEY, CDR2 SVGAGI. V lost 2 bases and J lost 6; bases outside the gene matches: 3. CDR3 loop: CASSYGDRGDGYTF. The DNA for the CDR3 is TGTGCCAGCAGTTACGGGGACAGGGGAGATGGCTACACCTTC.

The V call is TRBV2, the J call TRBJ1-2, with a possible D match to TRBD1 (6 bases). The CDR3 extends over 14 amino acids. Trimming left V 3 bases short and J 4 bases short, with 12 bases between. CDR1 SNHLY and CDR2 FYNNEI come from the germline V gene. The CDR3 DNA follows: TGTGCCAGCAGTGAGGGGGGCAGCTTCTATGGCTACACCTTC. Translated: CASSEGGSFYGYTF.

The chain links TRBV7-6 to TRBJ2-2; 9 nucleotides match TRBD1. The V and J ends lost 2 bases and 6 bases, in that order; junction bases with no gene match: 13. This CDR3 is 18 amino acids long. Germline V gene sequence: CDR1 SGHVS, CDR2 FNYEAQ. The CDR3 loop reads CASSLIPTGQGTPGELFF. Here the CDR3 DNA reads TGTGCCAGCAGCTTAATCCCCACGGGACAGGGTACCCCCGGGGAGCTGTTTTTT.

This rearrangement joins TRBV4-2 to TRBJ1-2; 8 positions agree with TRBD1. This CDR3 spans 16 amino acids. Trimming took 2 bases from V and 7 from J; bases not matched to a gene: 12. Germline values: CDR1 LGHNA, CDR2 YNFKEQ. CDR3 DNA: TGTGCCAGCAGCCAAAGGGACAGGAGCTTCTTTGTTGGCTACACCTTC. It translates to CASSQRDRSFFVGYTF.

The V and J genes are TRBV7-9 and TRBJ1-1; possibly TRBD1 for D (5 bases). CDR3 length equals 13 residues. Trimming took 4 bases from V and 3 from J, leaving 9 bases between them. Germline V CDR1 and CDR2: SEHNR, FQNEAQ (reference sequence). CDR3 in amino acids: CASSSLGDTEAFF. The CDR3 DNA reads TGTGCCAGCAGCTCGTTAGGGGACACTGAAGCTTTCTTT.